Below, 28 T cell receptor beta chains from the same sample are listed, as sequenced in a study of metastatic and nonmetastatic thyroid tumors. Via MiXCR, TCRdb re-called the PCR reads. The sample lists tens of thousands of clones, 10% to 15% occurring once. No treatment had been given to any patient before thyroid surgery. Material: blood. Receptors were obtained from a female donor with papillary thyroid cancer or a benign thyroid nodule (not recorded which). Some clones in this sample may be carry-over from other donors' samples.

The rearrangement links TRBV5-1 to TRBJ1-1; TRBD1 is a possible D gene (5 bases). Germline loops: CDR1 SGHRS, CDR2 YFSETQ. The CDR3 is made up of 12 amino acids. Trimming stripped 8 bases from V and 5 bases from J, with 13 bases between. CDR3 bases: TGCGCCAGGTGCCCGGGGGAGACTGAAGCTTTCTTT. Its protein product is CARCPGETEAFF. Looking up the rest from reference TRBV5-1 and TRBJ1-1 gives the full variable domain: KAGVTQTPRYLIKTRGQQVTLSCSPISGHRSVSWYQQTPGQGLQFLFEYFSETQRNKGNFPGRFSGRQFSNSRSEMNVSTLELGDSALYLCARCPGETEAFFGQGTRLTVV.

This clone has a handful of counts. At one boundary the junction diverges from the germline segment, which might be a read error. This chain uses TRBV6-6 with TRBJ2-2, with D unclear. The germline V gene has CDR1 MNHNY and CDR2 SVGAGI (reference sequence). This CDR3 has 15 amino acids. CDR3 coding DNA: TGTGCCAGCAGTTACTCGATAGAAAACATCGGGGAGCTGTTTTTT. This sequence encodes CASSYSIENIGELFF.

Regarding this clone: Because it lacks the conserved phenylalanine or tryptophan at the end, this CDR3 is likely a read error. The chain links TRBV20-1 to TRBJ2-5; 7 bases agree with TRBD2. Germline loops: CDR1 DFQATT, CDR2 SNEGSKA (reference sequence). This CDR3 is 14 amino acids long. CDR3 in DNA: TGCAGTGCTGGGTTCCGGGAGGTTGGAGAGAGCCAGTACGTC. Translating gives CSAGFREVGESQYV.

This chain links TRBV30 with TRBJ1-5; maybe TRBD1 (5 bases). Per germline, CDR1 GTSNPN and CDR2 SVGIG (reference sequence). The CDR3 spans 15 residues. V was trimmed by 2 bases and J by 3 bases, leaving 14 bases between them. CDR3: CAWSPLGQINQPQHF. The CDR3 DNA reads TGTGCCTGGAGTCCCCTGGGGCAGATCAATCAGCCCCAGCATTTT.

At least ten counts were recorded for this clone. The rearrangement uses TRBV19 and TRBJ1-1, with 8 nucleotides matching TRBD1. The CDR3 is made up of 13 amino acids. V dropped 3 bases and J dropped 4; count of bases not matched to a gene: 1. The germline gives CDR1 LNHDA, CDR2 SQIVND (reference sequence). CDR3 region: CASSIRGRTEAFF. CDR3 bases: TGTGCCAGTAGTATCAGGGGGCGCACTGAAGCTTTCTTT.

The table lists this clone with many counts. The CDR3 coding sequence is TGCAGTGCCCAAAACCCCGGGGACAGGGGCTCCTACGAGCAGTACTTC. As protein: CSAQNPGDRGSYEQYF. The gene calls are TRBV20-1 and TRBJ2-7, with 10 bases matching TRBD1. Germline V CDR1 and CDR2: DFQATT, SNEGSKA (reference sequence). There are 16 residues in the CDR3. With V trimmed by 6 bases and J by 0 bases, 11 bases remained unmatched.

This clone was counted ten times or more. The CDR3 DNA reads as TGTGCCAGCAGTTTAGGAGTCCCAGATACGCAGTATTTT. Translation gives CASSLGVPDTQYF. The chain employs TRBV27 and TRBJ2-3, with unresolved D. Trimming took off 2 bases at V and 4 bases at J, with 7 bases between the two ends. Germline V gene data show CDR1 as MNHEY and CDR2 as SMNVEV (reference sequence). The CDR3 length is 13 residues.

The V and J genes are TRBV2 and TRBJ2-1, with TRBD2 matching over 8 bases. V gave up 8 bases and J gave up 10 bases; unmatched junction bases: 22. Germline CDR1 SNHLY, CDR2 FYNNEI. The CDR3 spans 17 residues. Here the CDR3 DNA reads TGTGCCAGCGGAAACAGGGCCGGGGGGGAGGGCCTACGGGAGCAGTTCTTC. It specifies CASGNRAGGEGLREQFF.

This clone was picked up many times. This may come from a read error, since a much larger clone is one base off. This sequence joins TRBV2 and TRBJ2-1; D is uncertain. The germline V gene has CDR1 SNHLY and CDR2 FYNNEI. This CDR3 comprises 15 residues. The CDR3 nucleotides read TGTGCCGGCAGCGATTTGGGGATCTCCTACAATGAGCAGTTCTTC. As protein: CAGSDLGISYNEQFF.

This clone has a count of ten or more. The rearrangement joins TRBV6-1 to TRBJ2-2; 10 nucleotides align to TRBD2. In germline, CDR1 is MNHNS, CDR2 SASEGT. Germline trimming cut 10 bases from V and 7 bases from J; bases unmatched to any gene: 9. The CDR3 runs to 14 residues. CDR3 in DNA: TGTGCCACCCAAGGGACTAGCGAAGGCGGGGAGCTGTTTTTT. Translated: CATQGTSEGGELFF.

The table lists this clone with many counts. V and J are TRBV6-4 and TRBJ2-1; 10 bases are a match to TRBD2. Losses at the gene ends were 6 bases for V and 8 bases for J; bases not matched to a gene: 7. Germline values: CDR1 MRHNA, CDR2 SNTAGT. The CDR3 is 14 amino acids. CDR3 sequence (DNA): TGTGCCAGCAGCCAACTAGCGGGAAGCTATGAGCAGTTCTTC. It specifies CASSQLAGSYEQFF.

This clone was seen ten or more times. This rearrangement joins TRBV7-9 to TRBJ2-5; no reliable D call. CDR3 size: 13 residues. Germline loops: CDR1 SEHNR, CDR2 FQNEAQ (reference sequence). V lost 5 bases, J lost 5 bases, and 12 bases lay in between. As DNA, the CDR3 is TGTGCCAGCAGCCCGGCCGGGCGCGAGACCCAGTACTTC. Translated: CASSPAGRETQYF.

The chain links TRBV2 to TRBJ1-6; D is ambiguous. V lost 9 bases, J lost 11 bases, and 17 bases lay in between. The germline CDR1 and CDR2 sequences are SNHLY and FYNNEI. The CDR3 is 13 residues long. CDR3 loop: CASPRRVGPPLHF. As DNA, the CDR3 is TGTGCCAGTCCTAGGAGGGTTGGTCCACCCCTCCACTTT.

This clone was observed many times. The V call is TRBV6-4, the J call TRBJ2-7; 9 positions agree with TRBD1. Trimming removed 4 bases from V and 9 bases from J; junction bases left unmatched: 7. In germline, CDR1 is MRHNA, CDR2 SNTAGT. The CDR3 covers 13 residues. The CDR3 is CASSGGQGQVQYF. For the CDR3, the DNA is TGTGCCAGCAGTGGCGGACAGGGGCAAGTGCAGTACTTC.

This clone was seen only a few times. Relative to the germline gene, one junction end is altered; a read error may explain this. CDR3 DNA: TGCGCCAGCGGGGCTGGAGAGTACCAAGAGACCCGGTACTTC. The encoded protein is CASGAGEYQETRYF. The chain joins TRBV10-1 to TRBJ2-5; the D gene is possibly TRBD1 (5 bases). This CDR3 has 14 amino acids. CDR1 and CDR2 from the germline V gene are WNHNN and SYGVQD (reference sequence).

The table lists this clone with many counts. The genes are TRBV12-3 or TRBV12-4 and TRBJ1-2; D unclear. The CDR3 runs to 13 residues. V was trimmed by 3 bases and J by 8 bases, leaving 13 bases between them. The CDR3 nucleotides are TGTGCCAGCAGTTTCATAAGGGTAGGCGGCTACACCTTC. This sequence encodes CASSFIRVGGYTF.

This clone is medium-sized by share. The CDR3 DNA reads TGTGCCAGCAGCACAAAATGGGGGCGGGAGTCCTACGAGCAGTACTTC. This sequence encodes CASSTKWGRESYEQYF. The chain joins TRBV7-8 to TRBJ2-7, with D possibly TRBD2 on 7 matching bases. The CDR3 runs to 16 residues. V shed 5 bases and J shed 1 base, with 18 bases lying between them. The germline V gene has CDR1 SGHVS and CDR2 FQNEAQ.

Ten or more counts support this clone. This CDR3 reads CASSYSGQGEELFF. The CDR3 region has the DNA TGTGCCAGCAGTTACTCCGGACAGGGAGAAGAACTGTTTTTT. This chain connects TRBV6-6 to TRBJ1-4, with 8 bases lining up with TRBD1. The length of the CDR3 is 14 residues. V shed 0 bases, J shed 12 bases, and the junction held 6 bases outside the gene matches. CDR1 is MNHNY and CDR2 is SVGAGI in the germline V gene (reference sequence).

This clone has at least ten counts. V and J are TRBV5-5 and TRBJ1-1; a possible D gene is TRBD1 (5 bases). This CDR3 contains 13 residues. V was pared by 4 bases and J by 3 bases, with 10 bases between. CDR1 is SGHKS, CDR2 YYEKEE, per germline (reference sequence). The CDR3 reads CASSPRGDTEAFF. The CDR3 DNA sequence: TGTGCCAGCAGCCCGAGGGGTGACACTGAAGCTTTCTTT.

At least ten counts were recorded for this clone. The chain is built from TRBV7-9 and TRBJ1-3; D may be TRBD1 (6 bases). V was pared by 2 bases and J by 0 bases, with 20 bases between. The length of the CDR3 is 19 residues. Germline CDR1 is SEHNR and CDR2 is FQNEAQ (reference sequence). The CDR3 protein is CASSLFFSDRSISGNTIYF. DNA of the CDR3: TGTGCCAGCAGCTTATTTTTCTCAGACAGGTCCATCTCTGGAAACACCATATATTTT. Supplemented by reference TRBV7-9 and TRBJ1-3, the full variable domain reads DTGVSQNPRHKITKRGQNVTFRCDPISEHNRLYWYRQTLGQGPEFLTYFQNEAQLEKSRLLSDRFSAERPKGSFSTLEIQRTEQGDSAMYLCASSLFFSDRSISGNTIYFGEGSWLTVV.

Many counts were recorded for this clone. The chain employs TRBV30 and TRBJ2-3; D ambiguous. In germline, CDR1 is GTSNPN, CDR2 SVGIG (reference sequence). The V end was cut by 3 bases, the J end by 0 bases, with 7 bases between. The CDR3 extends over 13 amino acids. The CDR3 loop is CAWSEESTDTQYF. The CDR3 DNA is TGTGCCTGGAGCGAGGAAAGCACAGATACGCAGTATTTT.

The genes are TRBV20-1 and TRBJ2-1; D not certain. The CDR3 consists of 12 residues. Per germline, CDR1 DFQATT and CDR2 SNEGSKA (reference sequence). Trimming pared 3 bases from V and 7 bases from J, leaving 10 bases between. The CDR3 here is CSASRGPNEQFF. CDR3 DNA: TGCAGTGCTAGTCGAGGACCGAATGAGCAGTTCTTC.

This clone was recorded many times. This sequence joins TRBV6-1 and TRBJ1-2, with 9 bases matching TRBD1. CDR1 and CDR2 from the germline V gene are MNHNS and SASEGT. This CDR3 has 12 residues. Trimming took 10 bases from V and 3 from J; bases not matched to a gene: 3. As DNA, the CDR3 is TGTGCCACCGGGACAGGGTACTATGGCTACACCTTC. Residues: CATGTGYYGYTF.

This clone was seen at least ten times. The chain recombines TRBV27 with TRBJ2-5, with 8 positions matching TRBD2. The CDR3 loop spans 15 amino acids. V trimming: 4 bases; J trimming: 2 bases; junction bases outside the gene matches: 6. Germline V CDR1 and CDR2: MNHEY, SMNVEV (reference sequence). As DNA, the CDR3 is TGTGCCAGCAGTTCCTCTCCGGGAGGGCAAGAGACCCAGTACTTC. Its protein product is CASSSSPGGQETQYF.

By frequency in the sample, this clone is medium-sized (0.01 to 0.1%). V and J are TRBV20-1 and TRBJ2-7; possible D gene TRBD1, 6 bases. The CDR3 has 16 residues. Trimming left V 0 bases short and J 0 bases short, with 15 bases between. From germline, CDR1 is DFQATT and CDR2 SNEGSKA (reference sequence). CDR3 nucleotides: TGCAGTGCTAGAGATTGGGGAACGGACAGCTCCTACGAGCAGTACTTC. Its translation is CSARDWGTDSSYEQYF.

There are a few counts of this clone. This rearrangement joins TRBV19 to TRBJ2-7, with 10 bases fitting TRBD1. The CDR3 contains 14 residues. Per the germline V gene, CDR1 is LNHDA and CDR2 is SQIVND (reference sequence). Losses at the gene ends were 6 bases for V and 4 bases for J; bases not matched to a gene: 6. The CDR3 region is CASRRGDRGYEQYF. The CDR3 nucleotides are TGTGCCAGTAGAAGAGGGGACAGGGGATACGAGCAGTACTTC.

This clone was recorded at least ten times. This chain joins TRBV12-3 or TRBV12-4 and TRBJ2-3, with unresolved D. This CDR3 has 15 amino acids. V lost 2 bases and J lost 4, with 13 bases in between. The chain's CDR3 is CASSLLGARADTQYF. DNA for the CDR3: TGTGCCAGCAGTTTATTAGGTGCTAGGGCAGATACGCAGTATTTT.

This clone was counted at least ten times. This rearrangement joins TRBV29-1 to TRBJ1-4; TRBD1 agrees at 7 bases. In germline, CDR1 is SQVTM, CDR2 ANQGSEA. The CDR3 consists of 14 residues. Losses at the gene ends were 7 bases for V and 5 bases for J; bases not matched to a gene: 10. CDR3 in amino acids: CSGPTGALNEKLFF. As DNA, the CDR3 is TGCAGCGGCCCCACAGGGGCCCTAAATGAAAAACTGTTTTTT.